Detailed here is one T cell receptor (beta chain). These data are taken from a study of T cells in Graves' hyperthyroidism and ophthalmopathy. Germline-derived CDR1 and CDR2 are SEHNR and FQNEAQ (reference sequence). This CDR3 is 17 amino acids long. V shed 1 base, J shed 6 bases, and the junction held 9 bases outside the gene matches. The CDR3 regions of TCR beta were amplified from RNA transcripts. HTBI primers were used for first-round RT-PCR of the TCR CDR3. TCRdb analysed the multiplex PCR reads with MiXCR anew, one entry per CDR3 protein. The data show 550,000 to 850,000 distinct CDR3 sequences, around 19% seen once.

The receptor was isolated from a woman in her 50s with Graves' hyperthyroidism that later progressed to Graves' ophthalmopathy. The chain has TRBV7-9 and TRBJ2-2, with 9 positions matching TRBD1. The source material was blood. The DNA for the CDR3 is TGTGCCAGCAGCTTAGAAGGACAGGGGAAATTTTCCGGGGAGCTGTTTTTT. Translation: CASSLEGQGKFSGELFF.